This T cell receptor beta chain appears in the sequencing data of a study of beta chain features in type 1 diabetes. Trimming cost V 7 bases and J 3 bases, with 17 bases left between them. From germline, CDR1 is MDHEN and CDR2 SYDVKM. The CDR3 is made up of 15 amino acids. Every bit of the isolated RNA underwent reverse transcription, so sequencing read expressed TCRB transcripts. Here immunoSEQ multiplex PCR was the method, and the copy in TCRdb shows in-frame clones only, minus some. The table shows about 230,000 clones, with 9.6% occurring only once. Whole-study findings and limits: In cDNA sequencing, cells with high TCR expression could be over-represented. The naive, central memory and Treg TCRB repertoires of patients appeared to be more similar to one another than those of healthy donors. For TCRB rearrangement, an influence of HLA type remained unresolved here.

Note on this clone: The antigen remains undetermined.

The sample was naive CD4+ T cells from blood. The rearrangement joins TRBV28 to TRBJ2-3; D might be TRBD2 (5 bases). The source is a woman in her late teens or twenties in good health. CDR3 protein: CASTLPLAGTDTQYF. CDR3 nucleotides: TGTGCCAGCACCCTCCCCCTAGCTGGGACAGATACGCAGTATTTT. Full variable domain (remainder filled in from reference TRBV28 and TRBJ2-3): DVKVTQSSRYLVKRTGEKVFLECVQDMDHENMFWYRQDPGLGLRLIYFSYDVKMKEKGDIPEGYSVSREKKERFSLILESASTNQTSMYLCASTLPLAGTDTQYFGPGTRLTVL.